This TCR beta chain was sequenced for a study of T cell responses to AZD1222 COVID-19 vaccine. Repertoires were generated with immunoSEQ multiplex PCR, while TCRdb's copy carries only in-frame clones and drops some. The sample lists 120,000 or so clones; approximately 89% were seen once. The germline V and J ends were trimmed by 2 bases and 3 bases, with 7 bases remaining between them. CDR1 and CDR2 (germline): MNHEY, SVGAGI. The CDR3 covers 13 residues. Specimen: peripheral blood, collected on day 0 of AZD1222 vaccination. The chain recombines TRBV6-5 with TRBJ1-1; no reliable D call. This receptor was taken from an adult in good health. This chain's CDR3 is CASSYGRHTEAFF. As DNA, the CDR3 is TGTGCCAGCAGTTACGGGAGGCACACTGAAGCTTTCTTT.